Listed here are 29 T cell receptor beta chains from one sample, sequenced in a study of T cell responses to AZD1222 COVID-19 vaccine. Clones were read by immunoSEQ multiplex PCR, and TCRdb kept only the in-frame ones, dropping some. The table lists approximately 50,000 clones, over 80% of them singletons. The sequenced sample was peripheral blood, obtained on day 0 of AZD1222 vaccination. The receptors shown here come from an adult in good health.

The chain carries TRBV6-5 and TRBJ1-5; 7 nucleotides agree with TRBD1. The CDR3 loop spans 14 amino acids. The junction had 5 bases not matched to a gene; V was cut back by 2 bases and J by 7 bases. From germline, CDR1 is MNHEY and CDR2 SVGAGI. The CDR3 loop is CASSYDRVAQPQHF. The CDR3, as DNA: TGTGCCAGCAGTTACGACAGGGTAGCGCAGCCCCAGCATTTT.

This chain links TRBV4-2 with TRBJ2-7; TRBD2 agrees at 9 bases. This CDR3 is built from 18 residues. CDR1 LGHNA and CDR2 YNFKEQ come from the germline V gene. The junction had 13 bases not matched to a gene; V was cut back by 4 bases and J by 0 bases. The CDR3 coding sequence is TGTGCCAGCAGCCGCCGGAGGGCTAGCGGGGAATACTCCTACGAGCAGTACTTC. Translation gives CASSRRRASGEYSYEQYF.

This clone was counted only a few times. The chain uses TRBV27 and TRBJ2-3; no reliable D call. CDR3 length: 14 residues. With 4 bases removed from V and 6 bases from J, the gap between germline ends came to 14 bases. Germline V gene data show CDR1 as MNHEY and CDR2 as SMNVEV (reference sequence). CDR3 loop: CASSSRTPRDTQYF. Here the CDR3 DNA reads TGTGCCAGCAGTTCTCGGACCCCCCGGGATACGCAGTATTTT.

This clone was seen a single time. The chain uses TRBV5-1 and TRBJ1-4, with TRBD1 as a possible D gene (5 bases). Trimming cost V 5 bases and J 7 bases, with 18 bases left between them. CDR1 is SGHRS and CDR2 is YFSETQ in the germline V gene. The CDR3 consists of 15 residues. The CDR3 nucleotides are TGCGCCAGCAGTGCCGAGGGGAAAGAAAGTGAAAAACTGTTTTTT. Translating gives CASSAEGKESEKLFF. Full variable domain (rest looked up from reference TRBV5-1 and TRBJ1-4): KAGVTQTPRYLIKTRGQQVTLSCSPISGHRSVSWYQQTPGQGLQFLFEYFSETQRNKGNFPGRFSGRQFSNSRSEMNVSTLELGDSALYLCASSAEGKESEKLFFGSGTQLSVL.

This chain connects TRBV12-3 or TRBV12-4 to TRBJ2-1, with unresolved D. This CDR3 is built from 11 residues. V was trimmed by 6 bases and J by 4 bases, leaving 4 bases between them. CDR3 protein: CASSDYNEQFF. CDR3 coding DNA: TGTGCCAGCAGCGATTACAATGAGCAGTTCTTC.

The V gene is TRBV7-3, the J gene TRBJ2-6; D not certain. V was clipped by 7 bases and J by 0 bases, with 10 bases between them. CDR1 and CDR2 from the germline V gene are SGHTA and FQGTGA. This CDR3 is built from 15 residues. CDR3: CASTLQSSGANVLTF. The CDR3 region has the DNA TGTGCCAGCACCCTCCAGAGCTCTGGGGCCAACGTCCTGACTTTC.

This clone counts as medium-sized (0.01 to 0.1%). This chain joins TRBV7-2 and TRBJ1-3, with D unresolved. CDR3 length: 15 amino acids. V was trimmed by 4 bases and J by 1 base, leaving 11 bases between them. Germline values: CDR1 SGHTA, CDR2 FQGNSA. CDR3 bases: TGTGCCAGCAGCTGGGAGGGTTCGTCTGGAAACACCATATATTTT. Residues: CASSWEGSSGNTIYF.

This sequence joins TRBV30 and TRBJ1-3, with 9 positions matching TRBD1. CDR3 length: 14 residues. J was trimmed by 2 bases and V by 2 bases; bases with no gene match: 1. The germline V gene encodes CDR1 GTSNPN and CDR2 SVGIG (reference sequence). This CDR3 is CAWSTGGPGNTIYF. The DNA for the CDR3 is TGTGCCTGGAGTACAGGGGGCCCTGGAAACACCATATATTTT.

The chain carries TRBV4-3 and TRBJ1-2; TRBD1 aligns across 7 bases. Germline V lookup: CDR1 LGHNA, CDR2 YSLEER. J was trimmed by 8 bases and V by 0 bases; bases with no gene match: 6. CDR3 length: 14 residues. CDR3 region: CASSQDQGGRGYTF. The CDR3 bases are TGCGCCAGCAGCCAAGATCAGGGGGGTCGCGGCTACACCTTC.

V gene TRBV7-9 combines with J gene TRBJ2-3, with 9 bases lining up with TRBD1. Germline V gene data show CDR1 as SEHNR and CDR2 as FQNEAQ (reference sequence). J was trimmed by 4 bases and V by 6 bases; bases with no gene match: 11. The CDR3 spans 16 residues. The CDR3 loop reads CASSRGQGLFADTQYF. In DNA form, the CDR3 reads TGTGCCAGCAGTCGGGGACAGGGACTTTTTGCAGATACGCAGTATTTT.

The chain carries TRBV20-1 and TRBJ2-1; unclear D gene. Deletions cut 3 bases from V and 0 bases from J, with 15 bases between. Germline CDR1 is DFQATT and CDR2 is SNEGSKA (reference sequence). The CDR3 length is 16 residues. Here the CDR3 reads CSASPTSTSSYNEQFF. The CDR3 DNA reads as TGCAGTGCTAGTCCCACTTCAACAAGCTCCTACAATGAGCAGTTCTTC.

The gene calls are TRBV4-3 and TRBJ2-1; 7 nucleotides align to TRBD2. Germline CDR1 is LGHNA and CDR2 is YSLEER. The CDR3 runs to 16 residues. The ends lost 0 bases at V and 6 bases at J; junction bases unmatched: 8. CDR3 amino acids: CASSQDRGLGSNEQFF. The CDR3, as DNA: TGCGCCAGCAGCCAAGATCGCGGACTAGGGTCCAATGAGCAGTTCTTC.

The rearrangement joins TRBV30 to TRBJ1-2; no reliable D call. Germline loops: CDR1 GTSNPN, CDR2 SVGIG (reference sequence). Deletions cut 2 bases from V and 1 base from J, with 5 bases between. The CDR3 runs 12 residues. CDR3 protein: CAWSFINYGYTF. CDR3 bases: TGTGCCTGGAGTTTCATTAACTATGGCTACACCTTC.

The V and J genes are TRBV6-6 and TRBJ2-7; no reliable D call. Trimming shortened V by 0 bases and J by 2 bases, and 8 bases separated the two germline ends. Germline loops: CDR1 MNHNY, CDR2 SVGAGI (reference sequence). The CDR3 spans 14 residues. CDR3 nucleotide sequence: TGTGCCAGCAGTTACTCGGACGGGCCCTACGAGCAGTACTTC. Translating gives CASSYSDGPYEQYF.

The chain has TRBV6-4 and TRBJ1-1; perhaps TRBD1 as D (6 bases). Trimming removed 3 bases from V and 0 bases from J, with 14 bases in between. The CDR3 runs to 16 residues. CDR1 and CDR2 from the germline V gene are MRHNA and SNTAGT. This CDR3 is CASSEYPGQLNTEAFF. CDR3 coding DNA: TGTGCCAGCAGTGAATATCCGGGACAACTGAACACTGAAGCTTTCTTT.

This chain links TRBV2 with TRBJ1-1; D is uncertain. Germline loops: CDR1 SNHLY, CDR2 FYNNEI. V lost 1 base and J 3 bases, leaving 18 bases between the germline ends. CDR3 length equals 17 residues. The CDR3 nucleotides are TGTGCCAGCAGTGAAGTCGTGTCAGGATTAAGGCACACTGAAGCTTTCTTT. As protein: CASSEVVSGLRHTEAFF.

The chain couples TRBV7-9 to TRBJ1-5; D call uncertain. Germline V gives CDR1 SEHNR, CDR2 FQNEAQ (reference sequence). The V end lost 4 bases, the J end lost 4 bases, and 5 bases lay between the germline ends. This CDR3 contains 12 residues. The CDR3 coding sequence is TGTGCCAGCAGCTGGGAGAATCAGCCCCAGCATTTT. Translating it yields CASSWENQPQHF.

The chain joins TRBV6-5 to TRBJ1-3; D remains unclear. The CDR3 has 14 amino acids. V was clipped by 6 bases and J by 5 bases, with 14 bases between them. Per germline, CDR1 MNHEY and CDR2 SVGAGI. CDR3 sequence (DNA): TGTGCCAGCAGCTTGACCGATCGGAGAAACACCATATATTTT. Encoded protein: CASSLTDRRNTIYF.

The rearrangement joins TRBV11-3 to TRBJ2-1, with D possibly being TRBD2 (5 bases). The CDR3 is 12 residues long. Germline-derived CDR1 and CDR2 are SGHNT and YENEEA. V lost 5 bases to trimming and J lost 8 bases, with 10 bases between them. The CDR3 loop reads CASSTDGDEQFF. DNA of the CDR3: TGTGCCAGCAGCACGGACGGGGATGAGCAGTTCTTC.

The genes are TRBV2 and TRBJ2-5, with TRBD1 matching over 8 bases. Germline V gene data show CDR1 as SNHLY and CDR2 as FYNNEI. Losses at the gene ends were 8 bases for V and 4 bases for J; bases not matched to a gene: 6. The CDR3 runs 13 residues. This chain's CDR3 is CASVQGAGETQYF. The CDR3 DNA sequence: TGTGCCAGCGTCCAGGGGGCAGGAGAGACCCAGTACTTC.

This chain joins TRBV6-4 and TRBJ2-3; 10 bases fit TRBD1. The trim removed 2 bases at V and 1 base at J, leaving 0 bases unmatched. The CDR3 has 15 amino acids. Germline assignment: CDR1 MRHNA and CDR2 SNTAGT. In nucleotides, the CDR3 is TGTGCCAGCAGTGACGGGACAGGGGGCACAGATACGCAGTATTTT. Amino acids: CASSDGTGGTDTQYF.

The chain recombines TRBV6-6 with TRBJ2-2, with 8 nucleotides matching TRBD1. Per germline, CDR1 MNHNY and CDR2 SVGAGI (reference sequence). The CDR3 is 15 amino acids. Trimming cost V 6 bases and J 3 bases; bases outside gene matches: 6. CDR3 in amino acids: CASSTDRGDTGELFF. The DNA for the CDR3 is TGTGCCAGCAGCACCGACAGGGGTGACACCGGGGAGCTGTTTTTT.

This clone was detected only once. The chain has TRBV28 and TRBJ2-5; maybe TRBD1 (5 bases). Deletions cut 2 bases from V and 3 bases from J, with 16 bases between. Germline V gene data show CDR1 as MDHEN and CDR2 as SYDVKM. The CDR3 spans 16 residues. The CDR3 bases are TGTGCCAGCAGTTTAACTTTAGGGGCTCGGGAAGAGACCCAGTACTTC. Its translation: CASSLTLGAREETQYF. Looking up the rest from reference TRBV28 and TRBJ2-5 gives the full variable domain: DVKVTQSSRYLVKRTGEKVFLECVQDMDHENMFWYRQDPGLGLRLIYFSYDVKMKEKGDIPEGYSVSREKKERFSLILESASTNQTSMYLCASSLTLGAREETQYFGPGTRLLVL.

J is TRBJ2-5 and V is TRBV5-4; D might be TRBD2 (6 bases). CDR3 length: 16 amino acids. V dropped 0 bases and J dropped 0 bases, with 12 bases sitting between them. Per germline, CDR1 SGHNT and CDR2 YYREEE (reference sequence). The CDR3 loop reads CASSLGGAPYQETQYF. DNA for the CDR3: TGTGCCAGCAGCTTGGGCGGGGCGCCCTACCAAGAGACCCAGTACTTC.

The V gene is TRBV11-3, the J gene TRBJ2-2; D gene unclear. CDR3 length: 11 amino acids. Germline CDR1 and CDR2: SGHNT and YENEEA. V lost 5 bases and J 5 bases, leaving 3 bases between the germline ends. This CDR3 reads CASSRTGELFF. The CDR3 coding sequence is TGTGCCAGCAGCAGGACCGGGGAGCTGTTTTTT.

The gene calls are TRBV3-1 (or the pseudogene TRBV3-2) and TRBJ2-7; 7 bases map to TRBD2. The CDR3 length is 16 residues. Germline lookup yields CDR1 LGHDT and CDR2 YNNKEL (reference sequence). J was trimmed by 5 bases and V by 0 bases; bases with no gene match: 10. CDR3 residues: CASSQDDGRQFNEQYF. In DNA, the CDR3 is TGTGCCAGCAGCCAAGATGACGGGAGGCAATTCAACGAGCAGTACTTC.

This chain joins TRBV7-2 and TRBJ2-6; 9 bases are shared with TRBD1. CDR3 length: 17 residues. The germline V gene encodes CDR1 SGHTA and CDR2 FQGNSA. V lost 5 bases to trimming and J lost 3 bases; unmatched junction nucleotides: 8. The chain's CDR3 is CASSTRGTGSGANVLTF. The CDR3 DNA is TGTGCCAGCAGCACACGCGGGACAGGGAGTGGGGCCAACGTCCTGACTTTC. Variable domain in full (rest from reference TRBV7-2 and TRBJ2-6): GAGVSQSPSNKVTEKGKDVELRCDPISGHTALYWYRQSLGQGLEFLIYFQGNSAPDKSGLPSDRFSAERTGGSVSTLTIQRTQQEDSAVYLCASSTRGTGSGANVLTFGAGSRLTVL.

The chain joins TRBV6-5 to TRBJ2-2; a possible D gene is TRBD1 (6 bases). Looked up from germline, CDR1 is MNHEY and CDR2 is SVGAGI. The CDR3 loop spans 13 amino acids. The V gene lost 5 bases and the J gene lost 5 bases, with 9 bases spanning the gap. The CDR3 nucleotides read TGTGCCAGCAGTCTACAGGGAACCGGGGAGCTGTTTTTT. Translation gives CASSLQGTGELFF.

V is TRBV3-1 (or the pseudogene TRBV3-2) and J is TRBJ2-7; D unclear. The CDR3 extends over 13 amino acids. V lost 4 bases and J lost 3, with 10 bases in between. Germline lookup yields CDR1 LGHDT and CDR2 YNNKEL (reference sequence). DNA for the CDR3: TGTGCCAGCAGCCGAGGAAGCAACTACGAGCAGTACTTC. Translating it yields CASSRGSNYEQYF.